The 18 T cell receptor beta chains below were found in one sample sequenced in a study of tumor-infiltrating lymphocytes in primary liver carcinoma. The researchers produced TCR beta cDNA from around 500 ng total RNA with a constant-region primer. Three nested multiplex PCR rounds of slightly modified ARM-PCR generated TCR beta libraries. The study ran its first two PCR rounds for 9 to 10 cycles each, using TRBV1-TRBV30 forward primers and a C-beta reverse primer. TCRdb used MiXCR to reprocess the multiplex PCR reads, holding one entry per CDR3 protein. The data contain 250,000 to 350,000 distinct CDR3 sequences, around 50% of them seen just once; the ten biggest clones take up more than 15%. Unsorted whole blood yielded the blood RNA, and germline DNA was also extracted. Sequencing used peripheral blood. Receptors were obtained from a woman in her twenties or thirties with primary liver carcinoma and hepatitis B virus infection.

This clonotype was picked up a small number of times. This may come from a read error, since a much larger clone is one base off. The genes are TRBV11-2 and TRBJ2-1; D is possibly TRBD1 or TRBD2 (5 bases each). The length of the CDR3 is 13 residues. The V gene lost 5 bases and the J gene lost 9 bases, with 14 bases spanning the gap. Germline V gives CDR1 SGHAT, CDR2 FQNNGV. CDR3 DNA sequence: TGTGCCAGCAGCCTAGCCAGGGCTATTGAGCAGTTCTTC. It encodes CASSLARAIEQFF. Supplemented by reference TRBV11-2 and TRBJ2-1, the full variable domain reads EAGVAQSPRYKIIEKRQSVAFWCNPISGHATLYWYQQILGQGPKLLIQFQNNGVVDDSQLPKDRFSAERLKGVDSTLKIQPAKLEDSAVYLCASSLARAIEQFFGPGTRLTVL.

At least ten counts were recorded for this clonotype. This chain links TRBV12-3 or TRBV12-4 with TRBJ1-5; D unresolved. Trimming removed 6 bases from V and 7 bases from J, with 10 bases in between. The CDR3 spans 12 residues. The CDR3 DNA sequence: TGTGCCAGCAGCCGAATGGGGCAGCCCCAGCATTTT. Protein sequence: CASSRMGQPQHF.

The chain couples TRBV24-1 to TRBJ2-1, with TRBD2 identical over 8 bases. The germline V gene has CDR1 KGHDR and CDR2 SFDVKD. The CDR3 is made up of 14 amino acids. Trimming cost V 6 bases and J 7 bases; bases outside gene matches: 7. Written as DNA, the CDR3 is TGTGCCACCAGTCGTAGCGGGAATATAAATGAGCAGTTCTTC. This gives the protein CATSRSGNINEQFF.

This clonotype turned up a few times. V and J are TRBV30 and TRBJ1-1, with 7 nucleotides matching TRBD1. CDR1 GTSNPN and CDR2 SVGIG come from the germline V gene (reference sequence). The CDR3 is 16 amino acids. Trimming removed 0 bases from V and 5 bases from J; junction bases left unmatched: 12. This CDR3 is CAWSVSTGTAGTEAFF. The CDR3, as DNA: TGTGCCTGGAGTGTATCGACCGGGACAGCAGGGACTGAAGCTTTCTTT.

As regards this clonotype: One end of the junction fails to match germline, which may point to a read error. The rearrangement uses TRBV12-3 or TRBV12-4 and TRBJ1-5, with a tentative D call TRBD1 (5 bases). This CDR3 is built from 13 residues. The CDR3 DNA is TGTGCCGGCAGTAAAGGGGGCAATCAGCCCCAGCATTTT. Protein product: CAGSKGGNQPQHF.

To note about this clonotype: A much larger clone differs from this one at a single base, so this may be a read error. This chain connects TRBV10-2 to TRBJ1-5, with a possible D match to TRBD1 (5 bases). V was pared by 8 bases and J by 1 base, with 9 bases between. CDR1 WSHSY and CDR2 SAAADI come from the germline V gene. The CDR3 has 13 residues. In DNA form, the CDR3 reads TGCGCCAGCTTCCGGGACAGCAATCAGCCCCAGCATTTT. As protein: CASFRDSNQPQHF.

This clonotype came up a few times. This CDR3 is CASGFFGAGGQPQHF. The CDR3 bases are TGTGCTAGTGGTTTTTTCGGAGCAGGGGGCCAGCCCCAGCATTTT. The rearrangement links TRBV12-5 to TRBJ1-5; the match to TRBD1 covers 8 bases. CDR3 size: 15 residues. V dropped 3 bases and J dropped 7; count of bases not matched to a gene: 8. Germline V gene sequence: CDR1 LGHNT, CDR2 FRNRAP.

Of note for this clonotype: A much larger clone differs by one base, so this may be a read error. The chain combines TRBV4-1 with TRBJ2-7, with 8 bases lining up with TRBD2. The CDR3 loop spans 15 amino acids. The germline CDR1 and CDR2 sequences are MGHRA and YSYEKL. The DNA for the CDR3 is TGCGCCAGCAGACTACGACTTAGCGGGATATACGAGCACTACTTC. Encoded protein: CASRLRLSGIYEHYF.

As regards this clonotype: The junction shows a germline mismatch at one end, possibly a read error. J is TRBJ2-1 and V is TRBV11-2; TRBD1 matches at 8 bases. CDR1 is SGHAT and CDR2 is FQNNGV in the germline V gene. The CDR3 is 16 amino acids. CDR3: CASSSGQGGTYNEQFF. The CDR3 nucleotides are TGTGCCAGCAGCTCCGGACAGGGAGGCACCTACAATGAGCAATTCTTC.

Regarding this clonotype: The germline gene is not matched at one end of the junction; a read error may be the cause. The chain couples TRBV11-2 to TRBJ1-1; D remains ambiguous. This CDR3 is 13 amino acids long. Germline values: CDR1 SGHAT, CDR2 FQNNGV. CDR3 coding DNA: TGTGTCAGCAGCTTAGAGGGAAACACTGAAGTTTTCTTT. It encodes CVSSLEGNTEVFF.

The chain uses TRBV12-3 or TRBV12-4 and TRBJ2-1, with TRBD2 identical over 8 bases. V was clipped by 5 bases and J by 4 bases; unmatched bases: 13. The CDR3 extends over 17 amino acids. The CDR3 sequence is CASSTPIAGTEYNEQFF. The CDR3 region has the DNA TGTGCCAGCAGTACACCTATAGCGGGAACCGAATACAATGAGCAGTTCTTC.

As regards this clonotype: The junction departs from germline at one end; a sequencing error may be responsible. The J gene is TRBJ1-6, the V gene TRBV4-1; 9 bases map to TRBD1. Germline CDR1 MGHRA, CDR2 YSYEKL. The CDR3 length is 18 residues. The CDR3 DNA sequence: TGCGCCAGCAGCCAGGGACAGGGCACAAGCTCCTGTAATTCACCCCTCCACTTT. Residues: CASSQGQGTSSCNSPLHF.

With regard to this clonotype: A read error may explain this, as a much larger clone is one base away. The gene calls are TRBV29-1 and TRBJ2-2; 9 bases are a match to TRBD2. Germline-derived CDR1 and CDR2 are SQVTM and ANQGSEA. V shed 7 bases, J shed 4 bases, and the junction held 7 bases outside the gene matches. The CDR3 contains 14 residues. The CDR3 DNA reads TGCAGCGCAATCGGGACTAGCCTCACCGGGGAGCTGTTTTTT. Translated, it gives CSAIGTSLTGELFF.

In this sample, this clonotype turned up a few times. The CDR3 region is CASSHHRGLNTDTQYF. DNA of the CDR3: TGTGCCAGCAGCCACCACAGGGGGCTAAACACAGATACGCAGTATTTT. The rearrangement joins TRBV5-6 to TRBJ2-3; 9 bases are shared with TRBD1. V shed 4 bases, J shed 2 bases, and the junction held 8 bases outside the gene matches. The CDR3 extends over 16 amino acids. Looked up from germline, CDR1 is SGHDT and CDR2 is YYEEEE.

Worth noting for this clonotype: A much larger clone differs by one base, so this may be a read error. The CDR3 does not end in the conserved phenylalanine or tryptophan, so this is likely a read error. The genes are TRBV12-3 or TRBV12-4 and TRBJ2-7; possibly TRBD2 for D (5 bases). The CDR3 consists of 13 residues. The V gene lost 5 bases and the J gene lost 0 bases, with 8 bases spanning the gap. CDR3 sequence: CASSPDYSYEQYL. CDR3 sequence (DNA): TGTGCCAGCAGTCCCGACTACTCCTACGAGCAGTACTTA.

This chain uses TRBV5-6 with TRBJ2-7; 9 bases agree with TRBD1. Per germline, CDR1 SGHDT and CDR2 YYEEEE. This CDR3 has 15 amino acids. Trimming at V came to 3 bases and at J to 3 bases, leaving 7 bases not matched to a gene. Written as DNA, the CDR3 is TGTGCCAGCAGCTCTACCGGGACAGGGTTCTACGAGCAGTACTTC. Translated, it gives CASSSTGTGFYEQYF. The entire variable domain, with the rest obtained from reference TRBV5-6 and TRBJ2-7, is as follows: DAGVTQSPTHLIKTRGQQVTLRCSPKSGHDTVSWYQQALGQGPQFIFQYYEEEERQRGNFPDRFSGHQFPNYSSELNVNALLLGDSALYLCASSSTGTGFYEQYFGPGTRLTVT.

The rearrangement links TRBV6-1 to TRBJ1-6; the match to TRBD1 covers 10 bases. J gave up 10 bases and V 8 bases, and 11 bases lay outside the gene matches. This CDR3 is 15 amino acids long. The germline gives CDR1 MNHNS, CDR2 SASEGT. CDR3 sequence reads: CASDQTGGRGSPLHF. The CDR3 region has the DNA TGTGCCAGCGACCAGACAGGGGGCAGGGGATCACCCCTCCACTTT.

In its sample, this clonotype was seen a few times. This chain uses TRBV6-2 or TRBV6-3 with TRBJ2-2, with a possible D match to TRBD1 (5 bases). V was pared by 9 bases and J by 0 bases, with 11 bases between. Germline V gives CDR1 MNHEY, CDR2 SVGEGT. This CDR3 comprises 14 residues. CDR3 sequence (DNA): TGTGCCAGTGGGGCGACAGCGAACACCGGGGAGCTGTTTTTT. It codes for CASGATANTGELFF.